In this sample, the clone carrying this TCR beta chain turned up a few times. Its antigen is unidentified. V lost 3 bases, J lost 5 bases, and 4 bases stayed unmatched. CDR1 is DFQATT and CDR2 is SNEGSKA in the germline V gene (reference sequence). The CDR3 contains 13 residues. This sample was included in a study of human T cells and chemical hapten exposure. Looking at the study overall: Diphenylcyclopropenone was administered weekly to the scalp of patients throughout the approximately 24-week study.

Each CDR3 protein gets one entry after TCRdb re-called the RACE reads with MiXCR. Here the sample spans about 120,000 distinct CDR3 sequences, around an eighth being singletons. Study-level results: Expanded TCRs showed more large CDR3 clusters than pre-sensitization or healthy control sets.

Time point defined: pre-sensitization, week 0. This sample's treatment: therapeutic diphenylcyclopropenone sensitization with weekly scalp DPC. The material was whole blood, obtained in connection with sensitization to the hapten diphenylcyclopropenone (DPC). This TCR derives from a woman between 18 and 29 years old with alopecia areata. Some clones in this sample may be carry-over from other donors' samples. The gene calls are TRBV20-1 and TRBJ2-5, with 9 bases fitting TRBD2. CDR3 in amino acids: CSASGAGGETQYF. CDR3 nucleotides: TGCAGTGCTAGCGGCGCGGGGGGGGAGACCCAGTACTTC.